This T cell receptor (beta chain) was recorded in a study of technical replicates of blood from several donors. V gave up 3 bases and J gave up 2 bases; unmatched junction bases: 10. The CDR3 length is 16 residues. Germline CDR1 and CDR2: SGHDT and YYEEEE. Sequencing used immunoSEQ multiplex PCR; TCRdb keeps in-frame clones, though not all of them. Of tens of thousands of clones listed, roughly 93% are singletons. This sequence originates from a human donor in good health. The material sequenced was T cells isolated from PBMCs. J is TRBJ2-5 and V is TRBV5-6, with TRBD1 identical over 7 bases. The CDR3 DNA reads as TGTGCCAGCAGCTCGCCCGCCGGGACAGCTCAAGAGACCCAGTACTTC. Residues: CASSSPAGTAQETQYF.